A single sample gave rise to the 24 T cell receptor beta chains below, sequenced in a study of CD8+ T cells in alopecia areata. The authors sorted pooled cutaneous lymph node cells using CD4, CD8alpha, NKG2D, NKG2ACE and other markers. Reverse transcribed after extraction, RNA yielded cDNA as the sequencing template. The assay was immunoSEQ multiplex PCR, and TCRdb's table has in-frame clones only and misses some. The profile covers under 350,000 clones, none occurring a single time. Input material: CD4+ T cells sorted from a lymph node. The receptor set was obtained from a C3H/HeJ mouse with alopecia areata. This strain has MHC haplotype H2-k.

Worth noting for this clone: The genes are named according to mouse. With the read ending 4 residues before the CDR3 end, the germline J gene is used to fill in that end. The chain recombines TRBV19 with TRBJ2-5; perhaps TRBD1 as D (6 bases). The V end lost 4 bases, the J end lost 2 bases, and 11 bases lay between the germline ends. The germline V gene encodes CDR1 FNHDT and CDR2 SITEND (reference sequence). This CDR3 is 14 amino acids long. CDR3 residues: CASSLRDIQDTQYF. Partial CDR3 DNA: TGTGCCAGCAGTCTCCGGGACATCCAAGAC. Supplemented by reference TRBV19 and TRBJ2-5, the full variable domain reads GGIITQTPKFLIGQEGQKLTLKCQQNFNHDTMYWYRQDSGKGLRLIYYSITENDLQKGDLSEGYDASREKKSSFSLTVTSAQKNEMAVFLCASSLRDIQDTQYFGPGTRLLVL.

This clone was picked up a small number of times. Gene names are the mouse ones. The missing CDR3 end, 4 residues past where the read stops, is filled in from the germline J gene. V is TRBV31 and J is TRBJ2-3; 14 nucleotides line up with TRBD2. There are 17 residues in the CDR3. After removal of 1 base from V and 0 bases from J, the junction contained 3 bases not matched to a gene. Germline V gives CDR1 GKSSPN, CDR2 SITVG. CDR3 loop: CAWSRDWGGSSAETLYF. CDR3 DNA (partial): TGTGCCTGGAGTCGGGACTGGGGGGGCTCTAGTGCAGAA.

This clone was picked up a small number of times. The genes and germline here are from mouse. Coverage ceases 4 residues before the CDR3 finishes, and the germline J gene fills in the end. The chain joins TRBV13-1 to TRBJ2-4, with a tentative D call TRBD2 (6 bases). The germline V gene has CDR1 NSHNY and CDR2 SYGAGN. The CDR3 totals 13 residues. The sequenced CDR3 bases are TGTGCCAGCAGTGAGGCTGGGGTGAAC. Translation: CASSEAGVN. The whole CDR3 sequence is CASSEAGVNTLYF.

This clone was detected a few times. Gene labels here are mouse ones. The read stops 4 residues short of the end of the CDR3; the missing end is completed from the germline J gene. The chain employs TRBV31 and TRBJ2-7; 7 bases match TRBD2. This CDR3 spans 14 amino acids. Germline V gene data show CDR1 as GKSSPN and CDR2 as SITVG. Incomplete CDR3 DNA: TGTGCCTGGAGTCCTGGGGGTCCTATTTAT. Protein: CAWSPGGPIY. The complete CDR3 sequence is CAWSPGGPIYEQYF.

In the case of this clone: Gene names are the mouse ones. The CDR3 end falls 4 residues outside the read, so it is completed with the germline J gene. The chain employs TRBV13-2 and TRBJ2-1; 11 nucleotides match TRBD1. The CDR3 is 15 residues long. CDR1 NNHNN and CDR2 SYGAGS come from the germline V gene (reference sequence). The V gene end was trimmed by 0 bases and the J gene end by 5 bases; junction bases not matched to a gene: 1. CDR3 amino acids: CASGDVGQGDAEQFF. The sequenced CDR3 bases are TGTGCCAGCGGTGATGTGGGACAGGGGGATGCT.

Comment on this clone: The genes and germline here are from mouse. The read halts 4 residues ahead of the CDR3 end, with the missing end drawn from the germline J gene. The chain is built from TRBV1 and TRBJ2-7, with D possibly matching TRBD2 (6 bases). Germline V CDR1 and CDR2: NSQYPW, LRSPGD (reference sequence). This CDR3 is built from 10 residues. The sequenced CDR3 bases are TGCACTTGCGGGGGGTAT. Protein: CTCGGY. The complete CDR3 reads CTCGGYEQYF.

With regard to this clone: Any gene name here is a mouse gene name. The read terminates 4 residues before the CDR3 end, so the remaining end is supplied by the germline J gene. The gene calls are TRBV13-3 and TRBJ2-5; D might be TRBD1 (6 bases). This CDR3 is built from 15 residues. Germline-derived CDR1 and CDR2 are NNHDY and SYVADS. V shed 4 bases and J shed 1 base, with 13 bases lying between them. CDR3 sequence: CASSPQGLDQDTQYF. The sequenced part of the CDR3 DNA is TGTGCCAGCAGTCCACAGGGTTTGGACCAAGAC.

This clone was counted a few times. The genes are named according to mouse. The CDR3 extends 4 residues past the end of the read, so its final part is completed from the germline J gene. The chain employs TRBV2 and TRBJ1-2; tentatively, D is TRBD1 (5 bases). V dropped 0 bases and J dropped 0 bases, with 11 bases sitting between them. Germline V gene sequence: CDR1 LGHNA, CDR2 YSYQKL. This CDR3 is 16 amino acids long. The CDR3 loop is CASSQEGRGANSDYTF. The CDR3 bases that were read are TGTGCCAGCAGCCAAGAGGGTCGGGGGGCAAACTCC.

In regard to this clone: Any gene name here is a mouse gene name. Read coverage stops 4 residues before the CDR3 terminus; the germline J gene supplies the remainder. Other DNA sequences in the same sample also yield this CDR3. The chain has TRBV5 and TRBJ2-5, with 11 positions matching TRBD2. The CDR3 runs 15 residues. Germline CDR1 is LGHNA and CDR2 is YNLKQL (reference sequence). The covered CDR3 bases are TGTGCCAGCAGCCAAACTGGGGGGGCGCCTGAC. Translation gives CASSQTGGAPD. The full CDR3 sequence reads CASSQTGGAPDTQYF.

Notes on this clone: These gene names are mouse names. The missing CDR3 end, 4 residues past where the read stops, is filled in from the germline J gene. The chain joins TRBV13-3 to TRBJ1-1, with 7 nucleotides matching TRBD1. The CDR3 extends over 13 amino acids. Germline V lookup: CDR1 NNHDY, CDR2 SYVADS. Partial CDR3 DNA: TGTGCCAGCAAGGAGACAGGGAGGACA. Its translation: CASKETGRT. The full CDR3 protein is CASKETGRTEVFF.

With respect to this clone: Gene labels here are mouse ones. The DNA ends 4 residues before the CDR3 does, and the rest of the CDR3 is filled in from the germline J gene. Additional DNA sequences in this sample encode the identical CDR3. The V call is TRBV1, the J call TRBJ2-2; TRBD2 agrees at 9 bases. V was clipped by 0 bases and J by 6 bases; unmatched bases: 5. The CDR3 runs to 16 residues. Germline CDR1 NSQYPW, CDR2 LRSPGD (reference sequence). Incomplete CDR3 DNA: TGCACCTGCAGTGCAGATCGCTGGGGGGGATCCGGG. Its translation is CTCSADRWGGSG. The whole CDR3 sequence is CTCSADRWGGSGQLYF.

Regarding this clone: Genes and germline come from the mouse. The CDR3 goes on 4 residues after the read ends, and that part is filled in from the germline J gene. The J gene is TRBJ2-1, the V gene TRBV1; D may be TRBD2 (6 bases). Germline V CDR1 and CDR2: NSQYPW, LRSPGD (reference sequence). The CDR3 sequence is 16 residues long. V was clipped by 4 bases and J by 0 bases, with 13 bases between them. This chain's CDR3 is CTCSELGLNNYAEQFF. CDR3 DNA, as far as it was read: TGCACCTGCAGTGAACTGGGCCTCAATAACTATGCT.

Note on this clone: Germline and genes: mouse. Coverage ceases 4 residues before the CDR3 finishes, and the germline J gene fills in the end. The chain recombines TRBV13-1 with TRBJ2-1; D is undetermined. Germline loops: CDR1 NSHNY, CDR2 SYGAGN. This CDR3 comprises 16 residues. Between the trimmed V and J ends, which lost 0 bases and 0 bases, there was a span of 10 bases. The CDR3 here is CASSDAGRHNYAEQFF. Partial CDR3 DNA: TGTGCCAGCAGTGATGCAGGCAGGCATAACTATGCT.

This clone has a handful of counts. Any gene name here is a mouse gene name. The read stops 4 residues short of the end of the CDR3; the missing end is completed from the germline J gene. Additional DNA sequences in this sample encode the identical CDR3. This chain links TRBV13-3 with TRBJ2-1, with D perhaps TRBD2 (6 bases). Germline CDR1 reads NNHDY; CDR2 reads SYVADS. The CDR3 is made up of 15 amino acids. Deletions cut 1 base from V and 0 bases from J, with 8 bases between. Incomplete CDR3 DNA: TGTGCCAGCAGTGATTCGGGGGGTAACTATGCT. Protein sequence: CASSDSGGNYA. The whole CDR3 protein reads CASSDSGGNYAEQFF.

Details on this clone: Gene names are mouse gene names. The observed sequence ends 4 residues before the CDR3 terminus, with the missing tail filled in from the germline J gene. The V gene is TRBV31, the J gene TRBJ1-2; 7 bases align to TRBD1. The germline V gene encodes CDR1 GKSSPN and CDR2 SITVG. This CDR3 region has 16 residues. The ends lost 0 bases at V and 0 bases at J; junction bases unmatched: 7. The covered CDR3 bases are TGTGCCTGGAGTCTAAGGGACAGCAGACCAAACTCC. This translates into CAWSLRDSRPNS. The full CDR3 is CAWSLRDSRPNSDYTF.

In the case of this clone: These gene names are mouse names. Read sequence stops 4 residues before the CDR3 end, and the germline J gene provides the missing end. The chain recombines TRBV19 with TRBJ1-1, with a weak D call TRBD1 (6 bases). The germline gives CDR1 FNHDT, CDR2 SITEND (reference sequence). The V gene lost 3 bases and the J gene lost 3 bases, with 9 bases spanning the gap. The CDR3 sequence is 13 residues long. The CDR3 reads CASSTGVDTEVFF. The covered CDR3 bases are TGTGCCAGCAGTACAGGGGTTGACACA.

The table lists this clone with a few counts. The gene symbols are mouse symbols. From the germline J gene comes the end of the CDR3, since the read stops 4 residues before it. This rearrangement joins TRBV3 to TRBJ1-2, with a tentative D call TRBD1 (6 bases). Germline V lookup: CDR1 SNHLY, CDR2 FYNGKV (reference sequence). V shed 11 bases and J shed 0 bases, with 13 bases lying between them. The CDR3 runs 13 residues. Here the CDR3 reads CAARDNANSDYTF. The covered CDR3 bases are TGTGCCGCCCGGGACAATGCAAACTCC.

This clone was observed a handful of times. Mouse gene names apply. The sequenced CDR3 bases are TGTGCCAGCAGAACAGGGGGCGCGAGTCAAAAC. Its protein product is CASRTGGASQN. In full, the CDR3 reads CASRTGGASQNTLYF. The chain recombines TRBV13-3 with TRBJ2-4; TRBD1 matches 9 bases. The read terminates 4 residues before the CDR3 end, so the remaining end is supplied by the germline J gene. This CDR3 comprises 15 residues. V lost 5 bases and J lost 0; bases outside the gene matches: 4. Germline V gives CDR1 NNHDY, CDR2 SYVADS.

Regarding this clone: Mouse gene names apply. The CDR3 spells CTCSADQRGQAEQFF. The part of the CDR3 DNA that was read is TGCACCTGCAGTGCAGATCAGAGGGGGCAAGCT. This sequence joins TRBV1 and TRBJ2-1; maybe TRBD1 (7 bases). From the germline J gene comes the end of the CDR3, since the read stops 4 residues before it. The CDR3 is 15 amino acids. Germline loops: CDR1 NSQYPW, CDR2 LRSPGD (reference sequence).

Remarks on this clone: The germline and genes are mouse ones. The DNA read from the CDR3 is TGTGCCAGCAGTATTGAGGGACTGGGGATCGTCTAT. Encoded protein: CASSIEGLGIVY. The full CDR3 protein is CASSIEGLGIVYEQYF. The J gene is TRBJ2-7, the V gene TRBV19; 10 positions match TRBD2. Coverage ceases 4 residues before the CDR3 finishes, and the germline J gene fills in the end. Germline V gene sequence: CDR1 FNHDT, CDR2 SITEND (reference sequence). The CDR3 consists of 16 residues. The trim removed 2 bases at V and 3 bases at J, leaving 8 bases unmatched.

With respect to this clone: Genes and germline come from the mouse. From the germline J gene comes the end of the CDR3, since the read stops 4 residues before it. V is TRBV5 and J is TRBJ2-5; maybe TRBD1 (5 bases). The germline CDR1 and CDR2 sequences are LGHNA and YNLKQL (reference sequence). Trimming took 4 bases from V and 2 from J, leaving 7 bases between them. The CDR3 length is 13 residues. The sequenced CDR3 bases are TGTGCCAGCAGCCCAGGGTTCCAAGAC. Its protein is CASSPGFQD. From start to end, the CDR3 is CASSPGFQDTQYF.

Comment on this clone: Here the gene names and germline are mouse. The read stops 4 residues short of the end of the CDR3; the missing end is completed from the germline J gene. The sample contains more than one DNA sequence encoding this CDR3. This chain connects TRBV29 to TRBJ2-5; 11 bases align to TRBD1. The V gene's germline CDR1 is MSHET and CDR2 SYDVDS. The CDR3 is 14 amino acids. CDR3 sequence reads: CASSPGTGGDTQYF. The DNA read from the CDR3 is TGTGCTAGCAGTCCCGGGACAGGGGGAGAC. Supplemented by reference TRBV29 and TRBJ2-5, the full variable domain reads DMKVTQMPRYLIKRMGENVLLECGQDMSHETMYWYRQDPGLGLQLIYISYDVDSNSEGDIPKGYRVSRKKREHFSLILDSAKTNQTSVYFCASSPGTGGDTQYFGPGTRLLVL.

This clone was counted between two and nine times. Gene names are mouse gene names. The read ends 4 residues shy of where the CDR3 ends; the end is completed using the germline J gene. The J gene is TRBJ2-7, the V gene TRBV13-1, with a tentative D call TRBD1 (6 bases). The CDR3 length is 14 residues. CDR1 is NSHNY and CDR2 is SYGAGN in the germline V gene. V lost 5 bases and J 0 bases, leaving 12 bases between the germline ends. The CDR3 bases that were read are TGTGCCAGCAGGCAAGACAGGAGCTCCTAT. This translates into CASRQDRSSY. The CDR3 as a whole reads CASRQDRSSYEQYF.

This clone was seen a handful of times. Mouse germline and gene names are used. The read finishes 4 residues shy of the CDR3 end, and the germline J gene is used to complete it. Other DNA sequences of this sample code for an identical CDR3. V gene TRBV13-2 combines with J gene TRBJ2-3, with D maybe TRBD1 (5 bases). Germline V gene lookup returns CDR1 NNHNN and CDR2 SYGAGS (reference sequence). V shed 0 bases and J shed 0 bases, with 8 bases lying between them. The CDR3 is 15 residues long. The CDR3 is CASGDAQGSAETLYF. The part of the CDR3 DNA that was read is TGTGCCAGCGGTGATGCGCAGGGTAGTGCAGAA.